This T cell receptor beta chain was retrieved from a study of Ad26.COV2.S vaccination and SARS-CoV-2 variants. Study-level information: Sample donor was a member of the COV1001 Ad26.COV2.S trial arm.

The treatment denotes: 19 received Ad26.COV2.S at low or high dose, single or two shots; roughly five received placebo; per-sample allocation not given. Vaccine and placebo recipients were sampled on day 63 after the first injection. Whoever gave the sample was an adult aged 18-55 years in Boston. Vaccine was an Ad26 vector expressing Wuhan-strain SARS-CoV-2 spike. Study-level points and caveats: Non-spike TCR breadth did not differ much between vaccine and placebo recipients.

On this clone itself: As yet, its antigen is unknown.

Assay used: immunoSEQ multiplex PCR; TCRdb lists only in-frame clones, some missing. The sample includes a few hundred thousand clones, around 86% of them seen just once. Sequenced here: peripheral blood, sampled in a trial of Ad26.COV2.S vaccine versus placebo. The source of this sequence is a person between 18 and 65 years old who received the Ad26.COV2.S COVID-19 vaccine or a placebo.

CDR3 protein: CASSLGGGSISTDTQYF. The CDR3, as DNA: TGTGCCAGCAGCTTGGGGGGGGGCTCAATAAGCACAGATACGCAGTATTTT. The chain is built from TRBV5-8 and TRBJ2-3; a weak D match, TRBD2 (7 bases). V was clipped by 0 bases and J by 0 bases, with 14 bases between them. Per the germline V gene, CDR1 is SGHTS and CDR2 is YDEGEE. The CDR3 runs 17 residues.